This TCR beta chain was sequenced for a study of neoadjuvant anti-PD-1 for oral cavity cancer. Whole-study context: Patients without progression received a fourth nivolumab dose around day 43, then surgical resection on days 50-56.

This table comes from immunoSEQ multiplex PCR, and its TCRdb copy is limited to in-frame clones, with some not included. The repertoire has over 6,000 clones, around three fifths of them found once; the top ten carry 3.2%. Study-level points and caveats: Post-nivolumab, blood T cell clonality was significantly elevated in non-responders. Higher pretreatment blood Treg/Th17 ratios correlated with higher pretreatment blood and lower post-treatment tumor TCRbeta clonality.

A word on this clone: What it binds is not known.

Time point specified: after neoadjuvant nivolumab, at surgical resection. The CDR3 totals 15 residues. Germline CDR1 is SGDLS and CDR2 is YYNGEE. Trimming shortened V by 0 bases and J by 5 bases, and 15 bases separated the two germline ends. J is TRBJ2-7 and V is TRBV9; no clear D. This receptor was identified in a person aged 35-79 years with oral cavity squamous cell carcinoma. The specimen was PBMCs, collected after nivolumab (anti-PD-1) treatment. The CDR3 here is CASSVVGDLRDEQYF. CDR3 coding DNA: TGTGCCAGCAGCGTAGTTGGAGATCTTAGAGACGAGCAGTACTTC.